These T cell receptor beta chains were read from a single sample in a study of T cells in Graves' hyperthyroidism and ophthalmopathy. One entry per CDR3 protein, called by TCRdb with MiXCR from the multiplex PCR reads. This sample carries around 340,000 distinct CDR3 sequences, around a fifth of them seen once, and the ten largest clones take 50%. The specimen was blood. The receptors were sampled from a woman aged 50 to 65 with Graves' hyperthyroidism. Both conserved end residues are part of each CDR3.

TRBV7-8,CASSLGRFGDYEQYF
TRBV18,CASLPSADTDTQYF
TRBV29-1,CSGSGLAGVGEQFF
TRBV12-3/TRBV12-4,CASSALAGGYEQYF
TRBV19,CASSMDRTGANVLTF
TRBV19,CASTGRGEKETQYF
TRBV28,CASSFTGSNEQFF
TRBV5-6,CASSSGLAGGSEQYF
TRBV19,CASSTEIAGRTGELFF
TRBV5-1,CASSLRTSGTPGELFF
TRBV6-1,CASRYGGARNYEQYF
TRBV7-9,CASSPGTRGETQYF
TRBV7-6,CASGSRAISYEQYF
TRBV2,CASRQIGGESTDTQYF
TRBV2,CASMGQGTNTGELFF
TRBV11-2,CASSLGGATSTEAFF
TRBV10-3,CAIKSSSETQYF
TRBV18,CASSPAQGAVETQYF
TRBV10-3,CASRQGINEKLFF
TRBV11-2,CASSLANRIGYTF
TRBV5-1,CASSFYSEQFF
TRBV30,CAWSFSGRSGEQYF
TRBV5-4,CASSLEGASGGYTF
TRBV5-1,CASSFQETQYF
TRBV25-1,CASSAATGAFYEQYF
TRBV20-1,CSARDLDPHYEQYF
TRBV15,CATSRGKQEEQFF
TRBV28,CASSLWTTGSYEQYF
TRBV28,CASMARGSSYNEQFF
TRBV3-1,CASSQDEGDYGYTF
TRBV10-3,CAISGLARESFNEQFF
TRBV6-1,CASGRDTQYF
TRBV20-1,CSASTGLMNTEAFF
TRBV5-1,CASSPAFSWTSGRVYNEQFF
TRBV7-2,CASSLGGQGLQPQHF
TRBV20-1,CSARILASGRGEQYF
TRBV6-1,CASSEEIGFNQPQHF
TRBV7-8,CASSPPVRDEQYF
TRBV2,CASSDKGYSNQPQHF
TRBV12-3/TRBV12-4,CASSLERGGPNEQFF
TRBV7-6,CASSLGSRPVSPNTIYF
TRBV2,CASMTGTGSYEQYF
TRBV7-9,CASRTGTGGSANYGYTF
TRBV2,CASSQKPGLGNQPQHF
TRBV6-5,CASSYSFGSRLDAQYF
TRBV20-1,CSAGTSGVETQYF
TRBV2,CASSGTGGLNYGYTF
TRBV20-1,CSARVTGHSSGIQYF
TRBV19,CASSGQGLTGELFF
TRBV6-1,CASSTEAGYHEQFF
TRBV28,CASSPRDRARNQPQHF
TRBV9,CASSRTGTENTEAFF
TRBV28,CASSFPDRNQPQHF
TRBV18,CASSRDRGKYGYTF
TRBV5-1,CASSLGQGAPGGYTF
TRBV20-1,CSGQSSYNSPLHF
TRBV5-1,CASSLVPLDRGQETQYF